These 31 T cell receptor beta chains were all obtained from the same sample, sequenced in a study of blood T cell repertoires in COVID-19. The repertoire was sequenced with immunoSEQ multiplex PCR; TCRdb's copy has only in-frame clones and lacks some. The data show 50,000 to 55,000 clones, 85% seen once. Sequencing was carried out using peripheral blood. These receptors were obtained from a man between 60 and 75 years old with acute or convalescent COVID-19.

This clone was observed a handful of times. This CDR3 is CASNYPGSYNEQFF. The CDR3 DNA follows: TGTGCCAGCAACTACCCGGGGTCCTACAATGAGCAGTTCTTC. V is TRBV13 and J is TRBJ2-1; perhaps TRBD2 as D (5 bases). Germline V gene lookup returns CDR1 PRHDT and CDR2 FYEKMQ (reference sequence). V was shortened by 7 bases and J by 1 base, with 11 bases between the two germline ends. The CDR3 totals 14 residues.

V gene TRBV4-1 combines with J gene TRBJ2-7; D unresolved. The germline CDR1 and CDR2 sequences are MGHRA and YSYEKL. V dropped 3 bases and J dropped 0 bases, with 6 bases sitting between them. The CDR3 sequence is 13 residues long. CDR3 protein: CASSQGLSYEQYF. CDR3 sequence (DNA): TGCGCCAGCAGCCAGGGCCTCTCCTACGAGCAGTACTTC.

The rearrangement uses TRBV30 and TRBJ2-1, with 10 bases that match TRBD2. The germline V gene encodes CDR1 GTSNPN and CDR2 SVGIG (reference sequence). V lost 0 bases and J lost 6; bases outside the gene matches: 2. This CDR3 spans 14 amino acids. CDR3 residues: CAWSVLAGTNEQFF. The CDR3 region has the DNA TGTGCCTGGAGTGTACTAGCGGGGACCAATGAGCAGTTCTTC.

The chain has TRBV5-1 and TRBJ1-1; D is undetermined. V was clipped by 1 base and J by 3 bases, with 10 bases between them. Per the germline V gene, CDR1 is SGHRS and CDR2 is YFSETQ. The CDR3 has 14 residues. The CDR3 is CASSLITGYTEAFF. CDR3 in DNA: TGCGCCAGCAGCTTGATTACGGGTTACACTGAAGCTTTCTTT.

The chain couples TRBV24-1 to TRBJ2-6; tentatively, D is TRBD2 (5 bases). The CDR3 has 17 amino acids. The germline CDR1 and CDR2 sequences are KGHDR and SFDVKD. V lost 9 bases and J 0 bases, leaving 17 bases between the germline ends. In DNA form, the CDR3 reads TGTGCCACCTCGGGATTAGACGCTCTCTCTGGGGCCAACGTCCTGACTTTC. Amino acid sequence: CATSGLDALSGANVLTF.

The chain is built from TRBV13 and TRBJ2-2; TRBD2 matches 7 bases. V lost 6 bases to trimming and J lost 2 bases; unmatched junction nucleotides: 0. The length of the CDR3 is 13 residues. Germline lookup yields CDR1 PRHDT and CDR2 FYEKMQ (reference sequence). Here the CDR3 reads CASRAGNTGELFF. The CDR3 region has the DNA TGTGCCAGCAGAGCGGGAAACACCGGGGAGCTGTTTTTT.

The chain combines TRBV3-1 (or the pseudogene TRBV3-2) with TRBJ1-2; TRBD1 is a possible D gene (6 bases). With 2 bases removed from V and 6 bases from J, the gap between germline ends came to 10 bases. There are 13 residues in the CDR3. Germline-derived CDR1 and CDR2 are LGHDT and YNNKEL (reference sequence). CDR3 coding DNA: TGTGCCAGCAGCCAAAGGGCAGGGGATGGCTACACCTTC. Residues: CASSQRAGDGYTF.

This clone was observed a few times. The CDR3: CASSARGYTGELFF. As DNA, the CDR3 is TGTGCCAGCAGTGCCAGGGGTTACACCGGGGAGCTGTTTTTT. The J gene is TRBJ2-2, the V gene TRBV28, with a tentative D call TRBD1 (6 bases). Trimming shortened V by 5 bases and J by 3 bases, and 10 bases separated the two germline ends. Germline CDR1 is MDHEN and CDR2 is SYDVKM. The CDR3 is 14 amino acids.

The chain employs TRBV6-5 and TRBJ1-3, with a tentative D call TRBD1 (5 bases). The CDR3 sequence is 14 residues long. V was cut by 9 bases and J by 0 bases, with 12 bases left in between. Germline V gene lookup returns CDR1 MNHEY and CDR2 SVGAGI. This chain's CDR3 is CASGTDFSGNTIYF. The DNA for the CDR3 is TGTGCCAGTGGGACTGACTTCTCTGGAAACACCATATATTTT.

The chain links TRBV4-1 to TRBJ1-4, with a weak D call TRBD1 (5 bases). Germline V lookup: CDR1 MGHRA, CDR2 YSYEKL. The CDR3 has 17 amino acids. Trimming removed 4 bases at V and 7 bases at J, with 22 bases between. The DNA of the CDR3 is TGCGCCAGCAGCCTTCCTAGGCCTCGGGGGATCGGTGAAAAACTGTTTTTT. It encodes CASSLPRPRGIGEKLFF.

J is TRBJ1-5 and V is TRBV5-1; D is undetermined. The germline gives CDR1 SGHRS, CDR2 YFSETQ. V lost 0 bases and J lost 4, with 5 bases in between. This CDR3 is 13 amino acids long. The CDR3 DNA reads TGCGCCAGCAGCTTGGACAGTAATCAGCCCCAGCATTTT. Its protein product is CASSLDSNQPQHF.

V is TRBV30 and J is TRBJ2-2; weak D call: TRBD2 (5 bases). CDR1 is GTSNPN and CDR2 is SVGIG in the germline V gene (reference sequence). This CDR3 region has 14 residues. V was clipped by 5 bases and J by 5 bases, with 15 bases between them. In DNA form, the CDR3 reads TGTGCCTGGGGGCTCGAGGGAGTGACCGGGGAGCTGTTTTTT. Translated, it gives CAWGLEGVTGELFF. The full variable domain, completed using reference TRBV30 and TRBJ2-2, is SQTIHQWPATLVQPVGSPLSLECTVEGTSNPNLYWYRQAAGRGLQLLFYSVGIGQISSEVPQNLSASRPQDRQFILSSKKLLLSDSGFYLCAWGLEGVTGELFFGEGSRLTVL.

The rearrangement joins TRBV5-1 to TRBJ2-7, with a possible D match to TRBD2 (5 bases). Trimming removed 3 bases at V and 6 bases at J, with 16 bases between. The V gene's germline CDR1 is SGHRS and CDR2 YFSETQ. The CDR3 has 14 residues. CDR3 amino acids: CASSSGLVGTEQYF. CDR3 in DNA: TGCGCCAGCAGCTCCGGACTGGTCGGAACCGAGCAGTACTTC.

J is TRBJ1-1 and V is TRBV29-1; 8 bases line up with TRBD1. The V gene's germline CDR1 is SQVTM and CDR2 ANQGSEA. The CDR3 runs 15 residues. Unmatched junction bases numbered 19, after V lost 6 bases and J lost 10 bases. The CDR3 DNA sequence: TGCAGCGTCAGCCAAGGGACAGCGGCAGGGGGCACAGCTTTCTTT. Translating gives CSVSQGTAAGGTAFF.

The chain employs TRBV11-2 and TRBJ2-1; 8 nucleotides match TRBD1. The trim removed 5 bases at V and 3 bases at J, leaving 3 bases unmatched. Germline V gene lookup returns CDR1 SGHAT and CDR2 FQNNGV. The CDR3 contains 14 residues. CDR3 residues: CASSKGQGYNEQFF. In DNA form, the CDR3 reads TGTGCCAGCAGCAAAGGACAGGGCTACAATGAGCAGTTCTTC. Full variable domain (missing parts from reference TRBV11-2 and TRBJ2-1): EAGVAQSPRYKIIEKRQSVAFWCNPISGHATLYWYQQILGQGPKLLIQFQNNGVVDDSQLPKDRFSAERLKGVDSTLKIQPAKLEDSAVYLCASSKGQGYNEQFFGPGTRLTVL.

The chain employs TRBV5-1 and TRBJ1-4, with TRBD1 identical over 8 bases. V lost 4 bases and J lost 6; bases outside the gene matches: 5. The length of the CDR3 is 14 residues. Germline values: CDR1 SGHRS, CDR2 YFSETQ. CDR3 sequence reads: CASSRQGTDEKLFF. Here the CDR3 DNA reads TGCGCCAGCAGCAGACAGGGGACCGATGAAAAACTGTTTTTT.

J is TRBJ1-1 and V is TRBV29-1, with D possibly TRBD1 on 5 matching bases. CDR3 length equals 13 residues. The V gene's germline CDR1 is SQVTM and CDR2 ANQGSEA. V shed 6 bases and J shed 6 bases, with 17 bases lying between them. Here the CDR3 reads CSVPKPGIAEAFF. The CDR3 nucleotides are TGCAGCGTCCCGAAGCCAGGGATCGCTGAAGCTTTCTTT.

V usage is TRBV19 and J usage is TRBJ1-5, with D possibly TRBD1 on 6 matching bases. The ends were cut back, 5 bases at V and 5 bases at J, with 19 bases in the middle. Germline V gene sequence: CDR1 LNHDA, CDR2 SQIVND (reference sequence). The CDR3 has 16 amino acids. In nucleotides, the CDR3 is TGTGCCAGTAGTTCACAGCCCGGGACATCTTATCAGCCCCAGCATTTT. Protein product: CASSSQPGTSYQPQHF.

The table lists this clone with a few counts. The chain is built from TRBV7-3 and TRBJ2-1; the D gene is possibly TRBD1 (8 bases). Germline V gene sequence: CDR1 SGHTA, CDR2 FQGTGA. This CDR3 contains 14 residues. Trimming removed 5 bases from V and 10 bases from J, with 18 bases in between. Here the CDR3 reads CASSLNRGGEEQFF. The CDR3 bases are TGTGCCAGCAGCCTCAACAGGGGGGGCGAAGAGCAGTTCTTC.

This clone was seen a few times. The rearrangement uses TRBV7-8 and TRBJ2-1, with TRBD2 matching 10 bases. The CDR3 sequence is 14 residues long. Germline V gene sequence: CDR1 SGHVS, CDR2 FQNEAQ. Germline trimming cut 5 bases from V and 7 bases from J; bases unmatched to any gene: 5. The CDR3 loop reads CASSASGSMNEQFF. The CDR3 nucleotides read TGTGCCAGCAGCGCTAGCGGGAGTATGAATGAGCAGTTCTTC.

CDR3 sequence: CASSTGGGNQPQHF. The CDR3 coding sequence is TGTGCCAGCAGCACAGGGGGGGGGAATCAGCCCCAGCATTTT. The gene calls are TRBV28 and TRBJ1-5, with TRBD1 matching 8 bases. The germline V gene has CDR1 MDHEN and CDR2 SYDVKM. V lost 6 bases and J lost 4; bases outside the gene matches: 5. There are 14 residues in the CDR3.

The chain employs TRBV2 and TRBJ2-7, with 11 bases fitting TRBD2. CDR1 and CDR2 from the germline V gene are SNHLY and FYNNEI. The CDR3 runs 13 residues. With V trimmed by 6 bases and J by 7 bases, 5 bases remained unmatched. The CDR3 region is CASSLAGGREQYF. CDR3 coding DNA: TGTGCCAGCAGCCTAGCGGGAGGTCGTGAGCAGTACTTC.

On this clone: Other DNA sequences in the sample encode the same CDR3. The chain carries TRBV7-2 and TRBJ1-1, with TRBD1 as a possible D gene (5 bases). Germline CDR1 SGHTA, CDR2 FQGNSA. The length of the CDR3 is 14 residues. Trimming took off 5 bases at V and 1 base at J, with 11 bases between the two ends. The CDR3 loop reads CASSPGAANTEAFF. The CDR3 coding sequence is TGTGCCAGCAGCCCTGGGGCAGCGAACACTGAAGCTTTCTTT. The full variable domain, completed using reference TRBV7-2 and TRBJ1-1, is GAGVSQSPSNKVTEKGKDVELRCDPISGHTALYWYRQSLGQGLEFLIYFQGNSAPDKSGLPSDRFSAERTGGSVSTLTIQRTQQEDSAVYLCASSPGAANTEAFFGQGTRLTVV.

As to this clone: At one end, the junction sequence differs from germline, possibly due to a read error. The chain combines TRBV19 with TRBJ1-1; possibly TRBD1 for D (5 bases). Germline V gene sequence: CDR1 LNHDA, CDR2 SQIVND (reference sequence). The CDR3 consists of 11 residues. The CDR3, as DNA: TGTGCCAGTAGTATAAGGGACTCAGAATTTTTT. Translating gives CASSIRDSEFF.

This chain connects TRBV12-5 to TRBJ2-1; TRBD1 aligns across 7 bases. Trimming removed 3 bases from V and 5 bases from J; junction bases left unmatched: 1. This CDR3 comprises 13 residues. CDR1 LGHNT and CDR2 FRNRAP come from the germline V gene. CDR3: CASGFGQDNEQFF. CDR3 nucleotides: TGTGCTAGTGGTTTCGGACAGGACAATGAGCAGTTCTTC.

This rearrangement joins TRBV28 to TRBJ1-5; 7 bases are a match to TRBD1. With V trimmed by 6 bases and J by 2 bases, 7 bases remained unmatched. Germline assignment: CDR1 MDHEN and CDR2 SYDVKM. There are 15 residues in the CDR3. The CDR3 reads CASRRGPRGNQPQHF. Written as DNA, the CDR3 is TGTGCCAGCAGAAGGGGGCCTAGGGGCAATCAGCCCCAGCATTTT.

V usage is TRBV3-1 (or the pseudogene TRBV3-2) and J usage is TRBJ2-1; D possibly corresponds to TRBD2 (5 bases). Germline values: CDR1 LGHDT, CDR2 YNNKEL (reference sequence). The CDR3 spans 16 residues. The V and J ends lost 4 bases and 0 bases respectively, with 13 bases between them. CDR3 sequence reads: CASSPLSGLSYNEQFF. CDR3 DNA sequence: TGTGCCAGCAGCCCTCTGAGCGGTCTCTCCTACAATGAGCAGTTCTTC.

This rearrangement joins TRBV7-6 to TRBJ2-7; D perhaps matches TRBD2 (5 bases). CDR3 size: 15 residues. Per germline, CDR1 SGHVS and CDR2 FNYEAQ. Between the trimmed V and J ends, which lost 2 bases and 3 bases, there was a span of 14 bases. CDR3 in amino acids: CASSLFPGRDYEQYF. The CDR3 DNA is TGTGCCAGCAGCTTATTCCCGGGTCGGGACTACGAGCAGTACTTC.

The V and J genes are TRBV6-5 and TRBJ1-4; D remains ambiguous. Trimming took off 6 bases at V and 0 bases at J, with 11 bases between the two ends. CDR3 length: 15 residues. Germline V gene sequence: CDR1 MNHEY, CDR2 SVGAGI. This CDR3 is CASRRQTATNEKLFF. CDR3 nucleotides: TGTGCCAGCAGGCGCCAGACTGCAACTAATGAAAAACTGTTTTTT.

The chain recombines TRBV7-9 with TRBJ1-6; TRBD1 might be the D (6 bases). The CDR3 is 14 residues long. V lost 6 bases to trimming and J lost 5 bases, with 11 bases between them. Germline lookup yields CDR1 SEHNR and CDR2 FQNEAQ (reference sequence). DNA of the CDR3: TGTGCCAGCAGGTCCGGGACAAATAATTCACCCCTCCACTTT. This codes for CASRSGTNNSPLHF.

The chain recombines TRBV3-1 (or the pseudogene TRBV3-2) with TRBJ2-4; 11 bases map to TRBD2. Germline loops: CDR1 LGHDT, CDR2 YNNKEL (reference sequence). V shed 4 bases and J 8 bases; nucleotides not matched to a gene: 16. The CDR3 is made up of 18 amino acids. CDR3 protein: CASSRPGGLTSGRHIQYF. CDR3 DNA sequence: TGTGCCAGCAGCCGCCCCGGGGGATTAACTAGCGGGAGACACATTCAGTACTTC.